These 22 T cell receptor beta chains originate from one sample sequenced in a study of OX40 agonist ivuxolimab in advanced cancers. The table came from immunoSEQ multiplex PCR; TCRdb's copy has only in-frame clones and leaves some out. In the table there are 50,000 or so clones, about 88% of which are singletons. Sequenced here: CD4+ or CD8+ T cells sorted from blood, sampled in a trial of the OX40 agonist ivuxolimab. The receptors were gathered from an adult with an advanced solid tumor such as melanoma, head and neck, liver or kidney cancer.

The chain links TRBV18 to TRBJ2-5, with TRBD1 identical over 12 bases. This CDR3 region has 15 residues. Trimming took 6 bases from V and 4 from J; bases not matched to a gene: 6. Germline V gene sequence: CDR1 KGHSH, CDR2 LQKENI. Here the CDR3 reads CASSPGTGGGETQYF. The DNA for the CDR3 is TGTGCCAGCTCCCCTGGGACAGGGGGCGGAGAGACCCAGTACTTC.

The CDR3 DNA follows: TGCGCCAGCAGTCAGCCAGGGGGTTCAGATGAGCAGTTCTTC. Protein: CASSQPGGSDEQFF. This chain uses TRBV10-2 with TRBJ2-1; 7 bases map to TRBD1. Germline assignment: CDR1 WSHSY and CDR2 SAAADI. Unmatched junction bases numbered 9, after V lost 5 bases and J lost 8 bases. The CDR3 sequence is 14 residues long.

The CDR3 reads CASSSVPRTSGNTIYF. CDR3 coding DNA: TGCGCCAGCAGCTCCGTCCCGAGGACCTCTGGAAACACCATATATTTT. The rearrangement uses TRBV5-1 and TRBJ1-3; D unresolved. V was shortened by 3 bases and J by 0 bases, with 13 bases between the two germline ends. The length of the CDR3 is 16 residues. Germline assignment: CDR1 SGHRS and CDR2 YFSETQ.

This clone was detected a few times. The chain joins TRBV14 to TRBJ2-1; 10 nucleotides line up with TRBD2. Trimming cost V 1 base and J 9 bases; bases outside gene matches: 9. The CDR3 contains 16 residues. Germline CDR1 SGHDN, CDR2 FVKESK. For the CDR3, the DNA is TGTGCCAGCAGCCAAGGACCTCTAGCGGGAGTACTTGAGCAGTTCTTC. Encoded protein: CASSQGPLAGVLEQFF.

The chain recombines TRBV7-9 with TRBJ1-2; no reliable D call. V lost 5 bases, J lost 4 bases, and 14 bases lay in between. This CDR3 region has 14 residues. CDR1 is SEHNR and CDR2 is FQNEAQ in the germline V gene (reference sequence). The CDR3 sequence is CASSPDRVAYGYTF. The CDR3 DNA reads TGTGCCAGCAGCCCGGATAGGGTAGCCTATGGCTACACCTTC.

CDR3 DNA sequence: TGTGCCAGCAGTAAAACAGGGACCGAGACCCAGTACTTC. It encodes CASSKTGTETQYF. The chain carries TRBV28 and TRBJ2-5; a possible D gene is TRBD1 (6 bases). Trimming took 5 bases from V and 5 from J, leaving 12 bases between them. The V gene's germline CDR1 is MDHEN and CDR2 SYDVKM. The CDR3 spans 13 residues.

The rearrangement links TRBV7-6 to TRBJ2-5, with TRBD2 matching over 9 bases. This CDR3 is built from 13 residues. Looked up from germline, CDR1 is SGHVS and CDR2 is FNYEAQ. V lost 11 bases to trimming and J lost 4 bases; unmatched junction nucleotides: 8. This chain's CDR3 is CAGSGSGGETQYF. The CDR3 coding sequence is TGTGCCGGGTCGGGTAGCGGGGGAGAGACCCAGTACTTC.

About this clone: Other DNA sequences within the sample encode an identical CDR3. The gene calls are TRBV9 and TRBJ2-2; D gene unclear. This CDR3 comprises 15 residues. Germline CDR1 is SGDLS and CDR2 is YYNGEE. Trimming stripped 0 bases from V and 0 bases from J, with 6 bases between. The CDR3 coding sequence is TGTGCCAGCAGCGTAGTGGCGGCGAACACCGGGGAGCTGTTTTTT. This gives the protein CASSVVAANTGELFF.

This clone was seen only a few times. The CDR3 region is CAIQVWDGGYTF. CDR3 nucleotide sequence: TGTGCCATTCAGGTTTGGGATGGCGGCTACACCTTC. V gene TRBV7-9 combines with J gene TRBJ1-2; D call uncertain. The length of the CDR3 is 12 residues. Germline values: CDR1 SEHNR, CDR2 FQNEAQ (reference sequence). The V gene lost 10 bases and the J gene lost 8 bases, with 17 bases spanning the gap.

The CDR3 DNA reads as TGTGCCAGCAGTCTAACAGGGGGGTCCCACGAGCAGTACTTC. It codes for CASSLTGGSHEQYF. The rearrangement links TRBV28 to TRBJ2-7, with 8 positions matching TRBD1. The CDR3 runs 14 residues. The germline CDR1 and CDR2 sequences are MDHEN and SYDVKM. The V and J ends lost 5 bases and 5 bases, in that order; junction bases with no gene match: 8.

The chain recombines TRBV19 with TRBJ2-1; a possible D gene is TRBD1 (6 bases). Germline V gene sequence: CDR1 LNHDA, CDR2 SQIVND (reference sequence). V lost 5 bases, J lost 4 bases, and 12 bases lay in between. The CDR3 length is 14 residues. CDR3 region: CASSGQPEYNEQFF. CDR3 nucleotides: TGTGCCAGTAGTGGACAGCCGGAGTACAATGAGCAGTTCTTC. The full variable domain, completed using reference TRBV19 and TRBJ2-1, is DGGITQSPKYLFRKEGQNVTLSCEQNLNHDAMYWYRQDPGQGLRLIYYSQIVNDFQKGDIAEGYSVSREKKESFPLTVTSAQKNPTAFYLCASSGQPEYNEQFFGPGTRLTVL.

This clone was counted a few times. The chain uses TRBV7-9 and TRBJ1-1; D unresolved. The CDR3 is 13 amino acids. Germline assignment: CDR1 SEHNR and CDR2 FQNEAQ (reference sequence). With 5 bases removed from V and 2 bases from J, the gap between germline ends came to 9 bases. The CDR3 DNA sequence: TGTGCCAGCAGCCATAACCGTAACACTGAAGCTTTCTTT. Its translation: CASSHNRNTEAFF.

The rearrangement links TRBV6-6 to TRBJ2-2; 11 bases are shared with TRBD2. J was trimmed by 2 bases and V by 4 bases; bases with no gene match: 3. Germline CDR1 and CDR2: MNHNY and SVGAGI (reference sequence). The CDR3 contains 16 residues. The CDR3 sequence is CASSFGLAGNTGELFF. The CDR3 DNA reads as TGTGCCAGCAGTTTTGGACTAGCGGGCAACACCGGGGAGCTGTTTTTT.

The J gene is TRBJ2-5, the V gene TRBV28; D possibly corresponds to TRBD1 (5 bases). V lost 5 bases to trimming and J lost 4 bases, with 11 bases between them. CDR1 is MDHEN and CDR2 is SYDVKM in the germline V gene. There are 13 residues in the CDR3. Written as DNA, the CDR3 is TGTGCCAGCAGTCGGACACGGGCAGAGACCCAGTACTTC. Translating it yields CASSRTRAETQYF.

V is TRBV18 and J is TRBJ1-5; D remains unclear. Germline CDR1 and CDR2: KGHSH and LQKENI. This CDR3 comprises 13 residues. V lost 6 bases, J lost 3 bases, and 9 bases lay in between. CDR3 DNA sequence: TGTGCCAGCTCCCGGGTCCACAATCAGCCCCAGCATTTT. Amino acid sequence: CASSRVHNQPQHF.

The chain recombines TRBV28 with TRBJ2-5; 7 nucleotides line up with TRBD2. CDR3 length: 13 amino acids. The V segment lost 3 bases and the J segment 7 bases; nucleotides outside the gene matches: 5. Germline V CDR1 and CDR2: MDHEN, SYDVKM. CDR3 sequence: CASSFGGSGTQYF. The DNA of the CDR3 is TGTGCCAGCAGTTTCGGGGGGAGTGGGACCCAGTACTTC.

The chain combines TRBV28 with TRBJ1-4; possibly TRBD1 for D (6 bases). V lost 7 bases, J lost 5 bases, and 11 bases lay in between. Germline CDR1 is MDHEN and CDR2 is SYDVKM. The CDR3 runs to 13 residues. The CDR3 sequence: CASITGQNEKLFF. The CDR3 region has the DNA TGTGCCAGCATCACCGGACAGAATGAAAAACTGTTTTTT.

This clone was counted between two and nine times. V gene TRBV11-2 combines with J gene TRBJ2-3, with 8 bases lining up with TRBD2. Unmatched junction bases numbered 11, after V lost 4 bases and J lost 2 bases. The germline CDR1 and CDR2 sequences are SGHAT and FQNNGV. CDR3 length equals 17 residues. CDR3 sequence (DNA): TGTGCCAGCAGCTATGTTACCACTAGCGGACCCACAGATACGCAGTATTTT. As protein: CASSYVTTSGPTDTQYF.

The chain carries TRBV14 and TRBJ2-4; a possible D gene is TRBD1 (6 bases). V was trimmed by 6 bases and J by 0 bases, leaving 21 bases between them. The germline CDR1 and CDR2 sequences are SGHDN and FVKESK. The CDR3 totals 18 residues. CDR3 region: CASSQGWGTSLAKNIQYF. The CDR3 region has the DNA TGTGCCAGCAGTCAGGGGTGGGGGACATCCCTAGCCAAAAACATTCAGTACTTC.

V usage is TRBV7-2 and J usage is TRBJ2-3, with D tentatively TRBD1 (5 bases). V dropped 4 bases and J dropped 4 bases, with 15 bases sitting between them. CDR3 size: 15 residues. The germline V gene has CDR1 SGHTA and CDR2 FQGNSA. This CDR3 reads CASSSPRQRSDTQYF. For the CDR3, the DNA is TGTGCCAGCAGCTCCCCCAGACAGAGATCAGATACGCAGTATTTT.

The CDR3 DNA follows: TGTGCCAGCAGATCGACAGGGTTCCACGAGCAGTACTTC. This gives the protein CASRSTGFHEQYF. This chain connects TRBV28 to TRBJ2-7; 7 positions agree with TRBD1. The V gene's germline CDR1 is MDHEN and CDR2 SYDVKM. The CDR3 is 13 residues long. Trimming at V came to 6 bases and at J to 5 bases, leaving 7 bases not matched to a gene.

The J gene is TRBJ1-2, the V gene TRBV28; maybe TRBD1 (6 bases). V was pared by 8 bases and J by 5 bases, with 9 bases between. CDR3 length: 11 amino acids. CDR1 is MDHEN, CDR2 SYDVKM, per germline. The CDR3 DNA reads TGTGCCAGCGATAGGGGGTATGGCTACACCTTC. Its protein is CASDRGYGYTF.